Listed below are T cell receptor beta chains from one sample, sequenced in a study of vaccination effects on CD4 cells after COVID-19. Measured with immunoSEQ multiplex PCR; TCRdb has only the in-frame clones, and not every one. The table lists under 50,000 clones, roughly 76% of them singletons. For these receptors, no antigen is known. The specimen comprised CD4+ T cells from PBMCs cultured without peptide, sampled before COVID-19 vaccination. All receptors derive from a human donor who had a prior SARS-CoV-2 infection. Each CDR3 is given with its conserved first and last residue. D genes are given only for firm matches. Clone size appears in some rows only: once, few, many, or a class for an expanded clone.

D	V	J	size	DNA	CDR3
-	TRBV30	TRBJ1-6	-	TGTGCCTGGAGTGGGGGTGCGTTAGGGGGTTCACCCCTCCACTTT	CAWSGGALGGSPLHF
TRBD1	TRBV12-3/TRBV12-4	TRBJ2-5	-	TGTGCCAGCAGCAGGGGGACACAAGAGACCCAGTACTTC	CASSRGTQETQYF
TRBD1	TRBV7-9	TRBJ2-5	-	TGTGCCAGCAGCTGGCCTCACAGGGGACCGGGGGAGACCCAGTACTTC	CASSWPHRGPGETQYF
-	TRBV18	TRBJ2-7	once	TGTGCCAGCTCGTTTGACAGAGCAGTCTACGAGCAGTACTTC	CASSFDRAVYEQYF
TRBD2	TRBV3-1/TRBV3-2	TRBJ2-1	-	TGTGCCAGCAGCCCCATGGGGACTAGCGGGGACAATGAGCAGTTCTTC	CASSPMGTSGDNEQFF
-	TRBV10-3	TRBJ2-3	-	TGTGCCACGAAGGTGGGGACAGATACGCAGTATTTT	CATKVGTDTQYF
TRBD1	TRBV2	TRBJ2-7	-	TGTGCCAGCGGAGACAGGGTAAGGGAGCAGTACTTC	CASGDRVREQYF
-	TRBV28	TRBJ1-4	-	TGTGCCAGCTACCAACCGGGGGCCCCGAATCTGGATAATGAAAAACTGTTTTTT	CASYQPGAPNLDNEKLFF
TRBD1	TRBV7-3	TRBJ2-6	-	TGTGCCAGCAGCTTAACGGCGGGACAGGGGGCTCCTGGGGCCAACGTCCTGACTTTC	CASSLTAGQGAPGANVLTF
-	TRBV6-5	TRBJ1-3	-	TGTGCCAGCAGTCCCCCCGCTGGGTCTGGAAACACCATATATTTT	CASSPPAGSGNTIYF
TRBD1	TRBV7-2	TRBJ2-7	few	TGTGCCAGCAGCTTAGATCAGCGGACAGGGACCTACGAGCAGTACTTC	CASSLDQRTGTYEQYF
TRBD2	TRBV11-3	TRBJ2-1	-	TGTGCCAGCAGCTTAGGCGGGAGGGTCCACTCCTACAATGAGCAGTTCTTC	CASSLGGRVHSYNEQFF
-	TRBV7-2	TRBJ2-3	once	TGTGCCAGCAGCGACTTTGGGCCCACAGATACGCAGTATTTT	CASSDFGPTDTQYF
TRBD2	TRBV11-1	TRBJ2-5	-	TGTGCCAGCAGCTTAGAAGGTAGCGGGACAGAGACCCAGTACTTC	CASSLEGSGTETQYF
-	TRBV9	TRBJ1-6	-	TGTGCCAGCAGCTCTCAGGTCGATAATTCACCCCTCCACTTT	CASSSQVDNSPLHF
-	TRBV7-9	TRBJ1-1	-	TGTGCCAGCAGCTTAGAGGAGGTCCCGGTGGGAGCTTTCTTT	CASSLEEVPVGAFF
-	TRBV4-2	TRBJ2-7	-	TGTGCCAGCAGCCGTCAGCCGGGACTCGAAGGATACGAGCAGTACTTC	CASSRQPGLEGYEQYF
-	TRBV18	TRBJ1-2	-	TGTGCCAGCTCACCCGGGTCGGATAACTATGGCTACACCTTC	CASSPGSDNYGYTF
-	TRBV19	TRBJ1-1	-	TGTGCCAGTATCAAGAGGGGAATGAACACTGAAGCTTTCTTT	CASIKRGMNTEAFF
TRBD2	TRBV3-1/TRBV3-2	TRBJ2-7	-	TGTGCCAGCAGCCAAGAGACTAGCGGGGTGTACGAGCAGTACTTC	CASSQETSGVYEQYF
TRBD2	TRBV19	TRBJ2-3	-	TGTGCCAGTAGTCAACTAGCGGGAGGGCCTACGCAGTATTTT	CASSQLAGGPTQYF
TRBD1	TRBV27	TRBJ2-1	few	TGTGCCAGCAGTTTCCCAGGGGGCAATGAGCAGTTCTTC	CASSFPGGNEQFF
-	TRBV18	TRBJ2-5	-	TGTGCCAGCGGTCCCCCAACAACTCAAGAGACCCAGTACTTC	CASGPPTTQETQYF
TRBD1	TRBV27	TRBJ1-1	-	TGTGCCGTCAGGGGGGACAGGGGGCTGTACACTGAAGCTTTCTTT	CAVRGDRGLYTEAFF
-	TRBV5-1	TRBJ2-3	few	TGCGCCAGCAGCTTGGCCTCTAGCGGTCAGGGGACAGATACGCAGTATTTT	CASSLASSGQGTDTQYF
-	TRBV4-1	TRBJ2-2	once	TGCGCCAGCAGCCAAACCACCGGGGAGCTGTTTTTT	CASSQTTGELFF
TRBD1	TRBV7-2	TRBJ2-2	-	TGTGCCAGCAGCTTATACAGCAGGGGGCTGACCGGGGAGCTGTTTTTT	CASSLYSRGLTGELFF
TRBD1	TRBV19	TRBJ2-2	-	TGTGCCAGTAGCCCCAACCCGGGACAGGGACCCACCGGGGAGCTGTTTTTT	CASSPNPGQGPTGELFF
-	TRBV12-5	TRBJ2-2	-	TGTGCTAGTGGCATCCAGCTCTCTTCCGGGGAGCTGTTTTTT	CASGIQLSSGELFF
TRBD1	TRBV14	TRBJ1-1	few	TGTGCCAGCAGCCAACACAGGGGGAACACTGAAGCTTTCTTT	CASSQHRGNTEAFF
-	TRBV6-5	TRBJ1-2	-	TGTGCCAGCAGCAACAGGCGTACTAACTATGGCTACACCTTC	CASSNRRTNYGYTF
TRBD2	TRBV28	TRBJ2-1	few	TGTGCCAGCAGTTCACTAGCGGGGGGGCCTGATGAGCAGTTCTTC	CASSSLAGGPDEQFF
-	TRBV7-9	TRBJ2-5	-	TGTGCCAGCATCCCTGTGGGCGGCGAGACCCAGTACTTC	CASIPVGGETQYF
-	TRBV7-2	TRBJ1-1	-	TGTGCCAGCAGCTTAGGAGGGACACTCACTGAAGCTTTCTTT	CASSLGGTLTEAFF
-	TRBV2	TRBJ1-6	-	TGTGCCAGCGTTTTTTCCTATAATTCACCCCTCCACTTT	CASVFSYNSPLHF
-	TRBV21-1	TRBJ1-4	-	TGTGCCAGCAGCAAAGACGAAGGGCTGGGTGAAAAACTGTTTTTT	CASSKDEGLGEKLFF
TRBD1	TRBV6-5	TRBJ2-1	-	TGTGCCAGCAGTTACTCGCAGGGGGCGTCCTACAATGAGCAGTTCTTC	CASSYSQGASYNEQFF
TRBD2	TRBV5-4	TRBJ2-1	-	TGTGCCAGCAGCCCCACCTCGGGACTATACAATGAGCAGTTCTTC	CASSPTSGLYNEQFF
TRBD2	TRBV11-2	TRBJ2-7	-	TGTGCCAGCAGCCGAGCGGGACTTTCCTCCTACGAGCAGTACTTC	CASSRAGLSSYEQYF
TRBD2	TRBV29-1	TRBJ2-1	-	TGCAGCGTTGACGGACTAGCGGGAGCCAATGAGCAGTTCTTC	CSVDGLAGANEQFF
TRBD2	TRBV11-2	TRBJ2-5	-	TGTGCCAGCAGCTTAGACCCACTAGCGGGGGGATTCAGACGAGAGACCCAGTACTTC	CASSLDPLAGGFRRETQYF
-	TRBV20-1	TRBJ2-3	-	TGCAGTGCTAGTCTTACAAGGGATACGCAGTATTTT	CSASLTRDTQYF
-	TRBV5-6	TRBJ2-5	-	TGTGCCAGCAGCCCTATCCGCGGGGTGACCCAGTACTTC	CASSPIRGVTQYF
-	TRBV5-8	TRBJ2-7	-	TGTGCCAGCGGGGGTTTCGGGGGAAGCTACGAGCAGTACTTC	CASGGFGGSYEQYF
TRBD2	TRBV4-3	TRBJ2-1	-	TGCGCCAGCAGCCAAGATATTGTGGGGCTAGCGGGAGGGATCTATGAGCAGTTCTTC	CASSQDIVGLAGGIYEQFF
-	TRBV28	TRBJ1-6	-	TGTGCCAGCAGTGTCGGGAGGGGTTCACCCCTCCACTTT	CASSVGRGSPLHF
-	TRBV7-8	TRBJ1-1	-	TGTGCCAGCAGCTTAGGTGCGGATTACACTGAAGCTTTCTTT	CASSLGADYTEAFF
TRBD2	TRBV7-3	TRBJ2-2	few	TGTGCCAGCAGCTTAAGGGGGGGCACCGGGGAGCTGTTTTTT	CASSLRGGTGELFF
TRBD1	TRBV3-1/TRBV3-2	TRBJ1-1	few	TGTGCCAGCAGCACGGGACAGGGTGGCACTGAAGCTTTCTTT	CASSTGQGGTEAFF
-	TRBV4-2	TRBJ2-6	-	TGTGCCAGCAGCCAAGATTCCGGGCCGGGGGAAGGGGCCAACGTCCTGACTTTC	CASSQDSGPGEGANVLTF
TRBD1	TRBV5-8	TRBJ2-1	-	TGTGCCAGCAGCTTGTTGGGACAGAGCTACAATGAGCAGTTCTTC	CASSLLGQSYNEQFF
-	TRBV4-1	TRBJ2-5	-	TGCGCCAGCAGCCAAACGCCGGGGTTACAAGAGACCCAGTACTTC	CASSQTPGLQETQYF
-	TRBV18	TRBJ2-5	-	TGTGCCAGCTCACCGCCTAGCGAGAAAGAGACCCAGTACTTC	CASSPPSEKETQYF